The 20 T cell receptor beta chains in this list originate from one sample, sequenced in a study of blood T cell repertoires in COVID-19. TCRdb's copy holds only in-frame clones and misses some; the assay was immunoSEQ multiplex PCR. The sample records approximately 89,000 clones, just under 80% being singletons. Material: peripheral blood. All receptors derive from a man aged 65 to 85 with COVID-19, enrolled during active disease.

This clone was seen only once. The chain carries TRBV6-5 and TRBJ1-2, with D possibly TRBD1 on 6 matching bases. Germline assignment: CDR1 MNHEY and CDR2 SVGAGI. Deletions cut 6 bases from V and 1 base from J, with 15 bases between. The CDR3 totals 15 residues. The CDR3 loop reads CASRRWQGINYGYTF. The CDR3 DNA reads TGTGCCAGCAGAAGGTGGCAGGGGATTAACTATGGCTACACCTTC.

The chain recombines TRBV5-1 with TRBJ1-2, with D possibly matching TRBD1 (6 bases). The CDR3 covers 15 residues. Looked up from germline, CDR1 is SGHRS and CDR2 is YFSETQ. The germline V and J ends were trimmed by 5 bases and 1 base, with 15 bases remaining between them. The CDR3 spells CASRNREGVNYGYTF. CDR3 DNA sequence: TGCGCCAGCAGAAACAGGGAGGGGGTTAACTATGGCTACACCTTC.

J is TRBJ2-7 and V is TRBV7-6; TRBD2 matches 11 bases. Germline assignment: CDR1 SGHVS and CDR2 FNYEAQ. The CDR3 loop spans 16 amino acids. J lost 6 bases, V lost 5 bases, and 12 bases had no gene match. The CDR3 DNA is TGTGCCAGCAGCACGTCTAGCGGGAGGCGTCCGGGCGAGCAGTACTTC. It yields the protein CASSTSSGRRPGEQYF. Full variable domain (remainder filled in from reference TRBV7-6 and TRBJ2-7): GAGVSQSPRYKVTKRGQDVALRCDPISGHVSLYWYRQALGQGPEFLTYFNYEAQQDKSGLPNDRFSAERPEGSISTLTIQRTEQRDSAMYRCASSTSSGRRPGEQYFGPGTRLTVT.

Only a few counts were recorded for this clone. The chain recombines TRBV7-8 with TRBJ1-2; 7 bases line up with TRBD1. V was pared by 3 bases and J by 1 base, with 8 bases of the junction left unmatched. This CDR3 comprises 16 residues. CDR1 and CDR2 (germline): SGHVS, FQNEAQ. CDR3 sequence: CASSFGYRGLNYGYTF. As DNA, the CDR3 is TGTGCCAGCAGCTTCGGGTACAGGGGACTTAACTATGGCTACACCTTC.

This clone was detected ten times or more. The J gene is TRBJ1-2, the V gene TRBV5-4, with a weak D call TRBD1 (5 bases). The CDR3 runs 17 residues. V was pared by 4 bases and J by 0 bases, with 19 bases between. Germline values: CDR1 SGHNT, CDR2 YYREEE (reference sequence). DNA of the CDR3: TGTGCCAGCAGCGCGGGGACTAGGGTGCCGTCTAACTATGGCTACACCTTC. It translates to CASSAGTRVPSNYGYTF.

The rearrangement joins TRBV9 to TRBJ2-1; TRBD2 matches 9 bases. Looked up from germline, CDR1 is SGDLS and CDR2 is YYNGEE. The CDR3 consists of 16 residues. V was pared by 2 bases and J by 4 bases, with 7 bases of the junction left unmatched. The CDR3 spells CASSVAAGGRYNEQFF. CDR3 bases: TGTGCCAGCAGCGTGGCGGCGGGGGGGCGTTACAATGAGCAGTTCTTC. Filled out from reference TRBV9 and TRBJ2-1, the complete variable domain reads DSGVTQTPKHLITATGQRVTLRCSPRSGDLSVYWYQQSLDQGLQFLIQYYNGEERAKGNILERFSAQQFPDLHSELNLSSLELGDSALYFCASSVAAGGRYNEQFFGPGTRLTVL.

The V gene is TRBV2, the J gene TRBJ2-7; possible D gene TRBD1, 6 bases. This CDR3 has 15 amino acids. The ends were cut back, 5 bases at V and 5 bases at J, with 19 bases in the middle. Germline CDR1 SNHLY, CDR2 FYNNEI. CDR3 in amino acids: CASSPGLTGTHEQYF. The CDR3 DNA sequence: TGTGCCAGCAGTCCCGGGTTAACAGGGACCCACGAGCAGTACTTC. Full variable domain (outside the CDR3, taken from reference TRBV2 and TRBJ2-7): EPEVTQTPSHQVTQMGQEVILRCVPISNHLYFYWYRQILGQKVEFLVSFYNNEISEKSEIFDDQFSVERPDGSNFTLKIRSTKLEDSAMYFCASSPGLTGTHEQYFGPGTRLTVT.

This clone is categorized as medium-sized. The V and J genes are TRBV4-1 and TRBJ1-3; D is uncertain. The germline V and J ends were trimmed by 4 bases and 8 bases, with 21 bases remaining between them. CDR3 size: 16 residues. In germline, CDR1 is MGHRA, CDR2 YSYEKL. This CDR3 reads CASSPKSEGTGDTIYF. The CDR3 DNA reads as TGCGCCAGCAGCCCCAAAAGTGAGGGAACTGGGGACACCATATATTTT.

The V and J genes are TRBV24-1 and TRBJ2-1; TRBD2 agrees at 11 bases. The CDR3 length is 16 residues. Germline-derived CDR1 and CDR2 are KGHDR and SFDVKD. The junction had 6 bases not matched to a gene; V was cut back by 4 bases and J by 5 bases. CDR3 sequence (DNA): TGTGCCACCAGTGAAACGACTAGCGGGAAAGACAATGAGCAGTTCTTC. It translates to CATSETTSGKDNEQFF.

This clone has only a few counts. The V call is TRBV9, the J call TRBJ2-7, with 7 bases lining up with TRBD1. The CDR3 spans 13 residues. Germline V CDR1 and CDR2: SGDLS, YYNGEE. The V and J ends lost 0 bases and 5 bases, in that order; junction bases with no gene match: 2. For the CDR3, the DNA is TGTGCCAGCAGCGTAGGAGGGGGCGACGAGCAGTACTTC. Amino acids: CASSVGGGDEQYF.

This clone was seen more than once but under ten times. The genes are TRBV27 and TRBJ2-2; no definite D call. The CDR3 extends over 17 amino acids. V lost 1 base and J 1 base, leaving 13 bases between the germline ends. Germline CDR1 and CDR2: MNHEY and SMNVEV (reference sequence). CDR3 coding DNA: TGTGCCAGCAGTTTATTCGGTGGCAGACAGAACACCGGGGAGCTGTTTTTT. This sequence encodes CASSLFGGRQNTGELFF.

The chain is built from TRBV29-1 and TRBJ1-1; D remains ambiguous. The length of the CDR3 is 13 residues. The germline V and J ends were trimmed by 3 bases and 0 bases, with 8 bases remaining between them. Germline CDR1 is SQVTM and CDR2 is ANQGSEA. CDR3 protein: CSVDTGLNTEAFF. As DNA, the CDR3 is TGCAGCGTTGATACCGGGTTGAACACTGAAGCTTTCTTT.

J is TRBJ2-1 and V is TRBV28, with TRBD2 matching over 7 bases. This CDR3 comprises 14 residues. V trimming: 5 bases; J trimming: 4 bases; junction bases outside the gene matches: 5. CDR1 MDHEN and CDR2 SYDVKM come from the germline V gene. The DNA of the CDR3 is TGTGCCAGCAGTCGGGGGGTTGGGTACAATGAGCAGTTCTTC. Protein product: CASSRGVGYNEQFF. The full variable domain, completed using reference TRBV28 and TRBJ2-1, is DVKVTQSSRYLVKRTGEKVFLECVQDMDHENMFWYRQDPGLGLRLIYFSYDVKMKEKGDIPEGYSVSREKKERFSLILESASTNQTSMYLCASSRGVGYNEQFFGPGTRLTVL.

This clone was seen only a few times. V usage is TRBV11-3 and J usage is TRBJ1-4, with D perhaps matching TRBD1 (6 bases). CDR3 length: 17 residues. V was pared by 5 bases and J by 3 bases, with 19 bases between. Germline V lookup: CDR1 SGHNT, CDR2 YENEEA. This chain's CDR3 is CASSQGTYRAPNEKLFF. Here the CDR3 DNA reads TGTGCCAGCAGCCAGGGGACCTACAGGGCGCCTAATGAAAAACTGTTTTTT.

The CDR3 spells CASSGGTTGRGTEAFF. The DNA for the CDR3 is TGTGCCAGCTCCGGGGGGACTACGGGAAGGGGCACTGAAGCTTTCTTT. The rearrangement joins TRBV18 to TRBJ1-1, with D maybe TRBD1 (5 bases). Trimming left V 6 bases short and J 4 bases short, with 21 bases between. The germline V gene encodes CDR1 KGHSH and CDR2 LQKENI. The CDR3 is 16 amino acids.

This chain links TRBV24-1 with TRBJ1-1, with 7 bases matching TRBD1. The CDR3 runs to 13 residues. Germline assignment: CDR1 KGHDR and CDR2 SFDVKD. Unmatched junction bases numbered 3, after V lost 4 bases and J lost 5 bases. The CDR3 protein is CATSDPGGTEAFF. DNA for the CDR3: TGTGCCACCAGTGACCCAGGGGGGACTGAAGCTTTCTTT.

The sample holds a few counts of this clone. The chain recombines TRBV27 with TRBJ2-3, with TRBD1 matching over 7 bases. The CDR3 runs to 15 residues. V shed 5 bases and J 1 base; nucleotides not matched to a gene: 6. CDR1 is MNHEY, CDR2 SMNVEV, per germline (reference sequence). In DNA form, the CDR3 reads TGTGCCAGCAGTAACCGACAGGGAGGCACAGATACGCAGTATTTT. Translating gives CASSNRQGGTDTQYF.

The rearrangement links TRBV7-2 to TRBJ2-7; D perhaps matches TRBD1 (6 bases). Germline-derived CDR1 and CDR2 are SGHTA and FQGNSA. This CDR3 contains 14 residues. Deletions cut 5 bases from V and 2 bases from J, with 13 bases between. The CDR3, as DNA: TGTGCCAGCAGCGTCGGGACACAAGCCTACGAGCAGTACTTC. Protein sequence: CASSVGTQAYEQYF.

This clone was counted a single time. The rearrangement joins TRBV6-1 to TRBJ2-3, with 8 positions matching TRBD2. Germline CDR1 and CDR2: MNHNS and SASEGT. The junction had 8 bases not matched to a gene; V was cut back by 3 bases and J by 3 bases. The CDR3 runs 16 residues. For the CDR3, the DNA is TGTGCCAGCAGTGATTTTGGCGGGGGGACGACAGATACGCAGTATTTT. This encodes CASSDFGGGTTDTQYF.

This chain connects TRBV12-3 or TRBV12-4 to TRBJ1-5; no clear D gene. The CDR3 is made up of 12 amino acids. Trimming removed 3 bases from V and 6 bases from J, with 6 bases in between. The CDR3 is CASSFRGQPQHF. The CDR3 DNA reads TGTGCCAGCAGTTTCCGGGGTCAGCCCCAGCATTTT.